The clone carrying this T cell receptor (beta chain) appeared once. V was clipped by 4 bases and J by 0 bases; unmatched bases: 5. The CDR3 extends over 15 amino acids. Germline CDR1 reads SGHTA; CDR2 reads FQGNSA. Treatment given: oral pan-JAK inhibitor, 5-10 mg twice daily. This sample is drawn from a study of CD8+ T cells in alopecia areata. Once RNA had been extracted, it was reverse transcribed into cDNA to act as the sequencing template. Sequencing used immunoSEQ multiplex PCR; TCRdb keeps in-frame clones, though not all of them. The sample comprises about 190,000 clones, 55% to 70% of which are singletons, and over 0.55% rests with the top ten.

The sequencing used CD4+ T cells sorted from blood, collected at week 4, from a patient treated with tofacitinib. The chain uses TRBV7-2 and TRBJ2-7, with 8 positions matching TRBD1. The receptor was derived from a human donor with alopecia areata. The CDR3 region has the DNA TGTGCCAGCAGCTGGGGACAGGTTAGCTCCTACGAGCAGTACTTC. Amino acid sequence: CASSWGQVSSYEQYF.